Listed below are T cell receptor beta chains from one sample, sequenced in a study of technical replicates of blood from a few donors. Clones were sequenced by immunoSEQ multiplex PCR, and TCRdb holds only the in-frame ones, with some missing. The data contain tens of thousands of clones, roughly 90% of them singletons. The sample comprised PBMCs. Receptors were obtained from a human donor in good health. Some clones in this sample may be carry-over from other donors' samples. Each CDR3 is given with its conserved first and last residue. Each record gives: D gene, clone size, J gene, V gene, CDR3 protein, CDR3 DNA. D genes are given only for firm matches. The listing skips clone size in some rows; elsewhere it reads once, few, many or a size class.

>TRBD1|.|TRBJ1-2|TRBV9
CASSTRGRDRDQANYGYTF
TGTGCCAGCAGCACGAGAGGAAGGGACAGGGATCAAGCTAACTATGGCTACACCTTC
>TRBD2|.|TRBJ2-1|TRBV15
CATSRGLAGDYNEQFF
TGTGCCACCAGCAGAGGGCTAGCGGGGGATTACAATGAGCAGTTCTTC
>.|.|TRBJ2-1|TRBV7-9
CASSLETGTQFF
TGTGCCAGCAGCTTAGAAACCGGGACTCAGTTCTTC
>TRBD2|.|TRBJ2-1|TRBV5-1
CASSSAGLAGIGGSEQFF
TGCGCCAGCAGCTCGGCGGGACTAGCGGGAATCGGGGGGAGTGAGCAGTTCTTC
>TRBD2|.|TRBJ2-3|TRBV6-5
CASSYLAGGTDTQYF
TGTGCCAGCAGTTACCTAGCGGGAGGGACAGATACGCAGTATTTT
>TRBD1|.|TRBJ2-5|TRBV7-9
CASSIGDRGSQETQYF
TGTGCCAGCAGCATAGGGGACAGGGGGTCTCAAGAGACCCAGTACTTC
>TRBD2|once|TRBJ2-2|TRBV7-3
CASSDRGGTNTGELFF
TGTGCCAGCAGCGACCGGGGGGGGACGAACACCGGGGAGCTGTTTTTT
>.|.|TRBJ1-1|TRBV2
CASRGVIEAFF
TGTGCCAGCAGGGGCGTGATTGAAGCTTTCTTT
>TRBD1|.|TRBJ1-4|TRBV4-2
CASGDRSEKLFF
TGTGCCAGCGGGGACAGAAGTGAAAAACTGTTTTTT
>.|.|TRBJ2-1|TRBV7-2
CASRQPAGNEQFF
TGTGCCAGCAGACAACCGGCGGGGAATGAGCAGTTCTTC
>.|.|TRBJ1-3|TRBV11-2
CASALGYGNTIYF
TGTGCCAGCGCGCTCGGGTACGGAAACACCATATATTTT
>TRBD1|.|TRBJ1-3|TRBV6-1
CASSSEGQAGNTIYF
TGTGCCAGCAGTAGCGAGGGACAGGCGGGAAACACCATATATTTT
>TRBD1|.|TRBJ1-5|TRBV27
CASSLRYRGGNQPQHF
TGTGCCAGCAGTTTAAGGTACAGGGGTGGTAATCAGCCCCAGCATTTT
>TRBD1|.|TRBJ1-1|TRBV5-1
CASQGQGNTEAFF
TGCGCCAGCCAAGGACAGGGTAACACTGAAGCTTTCTTT
>.|.|TRBJ2-5|TRBV29-1
CSVGGTKYQETQYF
TGCAGCGTGGGGGGGACAAAGTACCAAGAGACCCAGTACTTC
>.|.|TRBJ2-1|TRBV9
CASSADWLAEQFF
TGTGCCAGCAGCGCAGATTGGTTAGCTGAGCAGTTCTTC
>TRBD1|.|TRBJ2-1|TRBV5-1
CASSQTVQGEYNEQFF
TGCGCCAGCAGCCAGACGGTACAGGGGGAATACAATGAGCAGTTCTTC
>TRBD1|.|TRBJ2-3|TRBV19
CASSSGQGGADTQYF
TGTGCCAGTAGTTCCGGACAGGGTGGAGCAGATACGCAGTATTTT
>.|.|TRBJ2-7|TRBV4-2
CASSPDSGYEQYF
TGTGCCAGCAGCCCCGACTCGGGGTACGAGCAGTACTTC
>.|.|TRBJ1-6|TRBV6-1
CASSEASYNSPLHF
TGTGCCAGCAGTGAAGCCAGCTATAATTCACCCCTCCACTTT
>.|.|TRBJ1-1|TRBV11-1
CASSLQGSSTEAFF
TGTGCCAGCAGCTTACAGGGGAGCTCCACTGAAGCTTTCTTT
>.|.|TRBJ1-2|TRBV29-1
CSVEARGAHNYGYTF
TGCAGCGTTGAGGCCCGGGGTGCCCACAACTATGGCTACACCTTC
>.|.|TRBJ2-7|TRBV7-9
CASSLDEAPYEQYF
TGTGCCAGCAGCTTAGATGAGGCTCCCTACGAGCAGTACTTC
>.|once|TRBJ2-7|TRBV5-1
CASSLESGSYEQYF
TGCGCCAGCAGCTTGGAGTCGGGGTCCTACGAGCAGTACTTC
>.|once|TRBJ2-6|TRBV4-3
CASSQDREVSGANVLTF
TGCGCCAGCAGCCAAGATAGGGAGGTCTCTGGGGCCAACGTCCTGACTTTC
>TRBD2|.|TRBJ2-1|TRBV5-1
CASSWASGSDEQFF
TGCGCCAGCAGCTGGGCTAGCGGGAGCGATGAGCAGTTCTTC
>.|.|TRBJ1-2|TRBV2
CASSEEHRYGYTF
TGTGCCAGCAGTGAAGAACACCGCTATGGCTACACCTTC
>TRBD1|.|TRBJ1-1|TRBV7-3
CASSLKTGVTEAFF
TGTGCCAGCAGCTTAAAAACAGGGGTCACTGAAGCTTTCTTT
>TRBD1|.|TRBJ1-1|TRBV29-1
CSVKSGQGRTEAFF
TGCAGCGTCAAATCGGGACAGGGGCGAACTGAAGCTTTCTTT
>.|.|TRBJ2-5|TRBV4-1
CASSQSPVFQETQYF
TGCGCCAGCAGCCAATCCCCCGTTTTCCAAGAGACCCAGTACTTC
>.|.|TRBJ2-7|TRBV5-6
CAGRQGYF
TGTGCCGGGAGACAAGGCTACTTC
>TRBD2|.|TRBJ2-3|TRBV6-5
CASGLAGTRDTQYF
TGTGCCAGCGGACTAGCGGGGACCAGGGATACGCAGTATTTT
>TRBD2|.|TRBJ2-5|TRBV7-9
CASSSSGRGLQETQYF
TGTGCCAGCAGCTCCTCCGGGAGGGGCCTCCAAGAGACCCAGTACTTC
>TRBD1|.|TRBJ1-2|TRBV6-6
CASSPDRDGYTF
TGTGCCAGCAGTCCCGACAGGGATGGCTACACCTTC
>.|.|TRBJ2-7|TRBV11-2
CASSLSRGSYEQYF
TGTGCCAGCAGCTTATCGCGGGGCTCCTACGAGCAGTACTTC
>.|.|TRBJ1-4|TRBV4-3
CASSQEGRGDEKLFF
TGCGCCAGCAGCCAAGAGGGCAGGGGTGATGAAAAACTGTTTTTT
>.|.|TRBJ1-5|TRBV5-1
CASSLGAGGHQPQHF
TGCGCCAGCAGCTTGGGAGCGGGCGGACATCAGCCCCAGCATTTT
>.|once|TRBJ2-3|TRBV5-4
CASSPQFELNTQYF
TGTGCCAGCAGCCCCCAATTTGAACTGAATACGCAGTATTTT
>TRBD2|.|TRBJ2-3|TRBV15
CATSIDRTSAQYF
TGTGCCACCAGCATCGACCGGACTAGTGCGCAGTATTTT
>.|.|TRBJ1-2|TRBV6-1
CASSEWQGSGYTF
TGTGCCAGCAGTGAATGGCAGGGGAGCGGCTACACCTTC
>TRBD1|.|TRBJ2-5|TRBV11-2
CASSPRQGAPTQYF
TGTGCCAGCAGCCCCAGACAGGGGGCCCCGACCCAGTACTTC
>.|.|TRBJ2-1|TRBV4-2
CASSQVGQVWGPPYNEQFF
TGTGCCAGCAGCCAAGTTGGACAAGTTTGGGGCCCGCCTTACAATGAGCAGTTCTTC
>.|once|TRBJ2-7|TRBV7-6
CASSPFLGAREQYF
TGTGCCAGCAGCCCCTTTTTGGGGGCGCGGGAGCAGTACTTC
>.|.|TRBJ2-2|TRBV9
CASSAVAAGELFF
TGTGCCAGCAGCGCAGTTGCGGCCGGGGAGCTGTTTTTT
>TRBD2|once|TRBJ2-2|TRBV5-1
CASSLTSGNSKGELFF
TGCGCCAGCAGCTTGACTAGCGGGAACTCAAAGGGGGAGCTGTTTTTT
>.|.|TRBJ2-3|TRBV29-1
CSVEDEWGGAATDTQYF
TGCAGCGTTGAAGATGAATGGGGGGGCGCAGCCACAGATACGCAGTATTTT
>TRBD1|.|TRBJ1-2|TRBV7-2
CASRQAGTGYDGYTF
TGTGCCAGCAGACAAGCCGGGACAGGGTATGATGGCTACACCTTC
>TRBD1|.|TRBJ1-2|TRBV7-2
CASSPPGDRGGYTF
TGTGCCAGCAGCCCCCCCGGGGACAGGGGTGGCTACACCTTC
>TRBD1|.|TRBJ1-5|TRBV2
CASSETGSGGGRAHQPQHF
TGTGCCAGCAGTGAAACTGGCTCAGGGGGAGGAAGGGCTCATCAGCCCCAGCATTTT
>.|.|TRBJ2-7|TRBV30
CAWSVGGSEQYF
TGTGCCTGGAGTGTTGGGGGCTCGGAGCAGTACTTC
>.|.|TRBJ2-7|TRBV9
CASSVAETSSYEQYF
TGTGCCAGCAGCGTAGCTGAGACAAGCTCCTACGAGCAGTACTTC
>.|.|TRBJ2-2|TRBV27
CASSARGNTGELFF
TGTGCCAGCTCGGCTAGGGGAAACACCGGGGAGCTGTTTTTT
>TRBD2|.|TRBJ2-7|TRBV6-5
CASRKSGSGSHEQYF
TGTGCCAGCAGAAAGAGCGGGAGTGGGTCCCACGAGCAGTACTTC
>TRBD1|.|TRBJ1-5|TRBV6-6
CASSRDRGSNQPQHF
TGTGCCAGCAGTCGGGACAGGGGAAGCAATCAGCCCCAGCATTTT
>TRBD1|.|TRBJ1-4|TRBV7-2
CASSFGTGVKKLFF
TGTGCCAGCAGCTTCGGGACAGGTGTTAAAAAACTGTTTTTT
>TRBD2|.|TRBJ2-1|TRBV10-1
CASTAGGNNEQFF
TGCGCCAGCACGGCGGGAGGCAACAATGAGCAGTTCTTC
>TRBD1|.|TRBJ1-5|TRBV19
CASSDAGGFGNQPQHF
TGTGCCAGTAGTGACGCAGGGGGGTTTGGCAATCAGCCCCAGCATTTT